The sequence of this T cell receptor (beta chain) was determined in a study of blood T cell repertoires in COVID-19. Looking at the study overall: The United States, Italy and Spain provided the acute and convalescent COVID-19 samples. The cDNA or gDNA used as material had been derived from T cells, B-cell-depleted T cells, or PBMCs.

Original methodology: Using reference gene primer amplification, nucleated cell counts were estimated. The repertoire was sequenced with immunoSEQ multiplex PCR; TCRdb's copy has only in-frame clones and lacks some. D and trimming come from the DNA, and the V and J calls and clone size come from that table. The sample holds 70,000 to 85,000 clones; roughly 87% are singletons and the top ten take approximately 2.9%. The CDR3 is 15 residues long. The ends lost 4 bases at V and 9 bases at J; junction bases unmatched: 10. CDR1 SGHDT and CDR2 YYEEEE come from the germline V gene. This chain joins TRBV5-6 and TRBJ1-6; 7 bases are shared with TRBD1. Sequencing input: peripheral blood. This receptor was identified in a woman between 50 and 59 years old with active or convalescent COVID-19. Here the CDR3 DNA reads TGTGCCAGCAGCGCCTACAGGGGAAGGGGTTCACCCCTCCACTTT. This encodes CASSAYRGRGSPLHF.